This TCR beta chain appears in the sequencing data of a study of shared clonotypes between healthy human individuals. Original handling: Junction-only sequences without quality scores were provided by ImmunoSEQ, so filtering was different. Method: immunoSEQ multiplex PCR; TCRdb's copy keeps in-frame clones and lacks some. Clone size and the V and J calls come from that table; the DNA yielded D and trimming. The data hold 1.5 million to 1.9 million clones, with around 98% observed a single time. J was trimmed by 12 bases and V by 4 bases; bases with no gene match: 7. CDR1 and CDR2 from the germline V gene are MNHEY and SMNVEV (reference sequence). The CDR3 contains 14 residues.

This TCR was sampled from a man in his thirties or forties in good health. Sequenced sample: naive CD4+ T cells sorted from blood. Subset defined: CD45RA+ positively selected. This chain joins TRBV27 and TRBJ2-7; 15 bases are shared with TRBD2. CDR3 in amino acids: CASSSGLAGGSPYF. The CDR3 nucleotides are TGTGCCAGCAGTTCGGGACTAGCGGGAGGTAGTCCGTACTTC.